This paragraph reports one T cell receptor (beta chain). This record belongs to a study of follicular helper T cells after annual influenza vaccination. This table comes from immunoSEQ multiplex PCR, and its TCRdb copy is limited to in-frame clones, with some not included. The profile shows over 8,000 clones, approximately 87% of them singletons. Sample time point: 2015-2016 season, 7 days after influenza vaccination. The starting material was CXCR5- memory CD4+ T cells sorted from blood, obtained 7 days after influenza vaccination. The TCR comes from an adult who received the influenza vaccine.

DNA of the CDR3: TGTGCCAGCAGTGAGGGCGAGCACACCGGGGAGCTGTTTTTT. It translates to CASSEGEHTGELFF. The chain uses TRBV2 and TRBJ2-2; D gene uncertain. The V end lost 3 bases, the J end lost 3 bases, and 8 bases lay between the germline ends. This CDR3 contains 14 residues. CDR1 SNHLY and CDR2 FYNNEI come from the germline V gene. Drawing the rest from reference TRBV2 and TRBJ2-2, the complete variable domain is EPEVTQTPSHQVTQMGQEVILRCVPISNHLYFYWYRQILGQKVEFLVSFYNNEISEKSEIFDDQFSVERPDGSNFTLKIRSTKLEDSAMYFCASSEGEHTGELFFGEGSRLTVL.